The rows below give T cell receptor beta chains drawn from one sample of a study of T cell responses to AZD1222 COVID-19 vaccine. Measured with immunoSEQ multiplex PCR; TCRdb has only the in-frame clones, and not every one. The sample holds roughly 35,000 clones; 75% to 80% are singletons and the top ten take roughly 4%. The specimen comprised peripheral blood, sampled 28 days after the second AZD1222 dose. These receptor sequences come from an adult who received the AZD1222 COVID-19 vaccine. CDR3s include the opening cysteine and the closing phenylalanine or tryptophan. A D gene is named only where the DNA matches it firmly. Size is stated for part of the rows, as once, few or many counts, or as a class when the clone is expanded.

j_call: TRBJ2-1
clone_size: .
v_call: TRBV7-2
d_call: .
cdr3_aa: CASSFPVTHEQFF
cdr3_nt: TGTGCCAGCAGCTTCCCAGTAACCCATGAGCAGTTCTTC

j_call: TRBJ1-5
clone_size: once
v_call: TRBV7-2
d_call: .
cdr3_aa: CASSSPGGQPQHF
cdr3_nt: TGTGCCAGCAGCTCCCCCGGGGGTCAGCCCCAGCATTTT

j_call: TRBJ1-3
clone_size: once
v_call: TRBV30
d_call: TRBD1
cdr3_aa: CAWSVRGLSVGNTIYF
cdr3_nt: TGTGCCTGGAGTGTGAGGGGGCTGAGTGTCGGAAACACCATATATTTT

j_call: TRBJ1-4
clone_size: .
v_call: TRBV7-9
d_call: .
cdr3_aa: CASSKVRGNEKLFF
cdr3_nt: TGTGCCAGCAGCAAAGTGCGGGGTAATGAAAAACTGTTTTTT

j_call: TRBJ2-7
clone_size: .
v_call: TRBV27
d_call: .
cdr3_aa: CASSLDRAGTTSYEQYF
cdr3_nt: TGTGCCAGCAGTTTGGATAGGGCCGGGACAACTTCCTACGAGCAGTACTTC

j_call: TRBJ1-4
clone_size: .
v_call: TRBV6-5
d_call: .
cdr3_aa: CASSYSGLSNEKLFF
cdr3_nt: TGTGCCAGCAGTTACTCGGGGCTGTCTAATGAAAAACTGTTTTTT

j_call: TRBJ1-1
clone_size: .
v_call: TRBV6-5
d_call: .
cdr3_aa: CASSYSFGTVKGEAFF
cdr3_nt: TGTGCCAGCAGTTACTCATTCGGGACGGTAAAAGGGGAAGCTTTCTTT

j_call: TRBJ1-4
clone_size: .
v_call: TRBV18
d_call: .
cdr3_aa: CASSRYSNEKLFF
cdr3_nt: TGTGCCAGCTCACGGTACAGTAATGAAAAACTGTTTTTT

j_call: TRBJ2-3
clone_size: .
v_call: TRBV5-4
d_call: .
cdr3_aa: CASSLGWDTQYF
cdr3_nt: TGTGCCAGCAGCTTGGGCTGGGATACGCAGTATTTT

j_call: TRBJ1-1
clone_size: .
v_call: TRBV9
d_call: TRBD1
cdr3_aa: CASPRGQKNTEAFF
cdr3_nt: TGTGCCAGCCCAAGGGGACAGAAGAACACTGAAGCTTTCTTT

j_call: TRBJ1-1
clone_size: medium-sized
v_call: TRBV13
d_call: .
cdr3_aa: CASSQGRVEAFF
cdr3_nt: TGTGCCAGCAGCCAAGGCAGGGTCGAAGCTTTCTTT

j_call: TRBJ2-1
clone_size: .
v_call: TRBV15
d_call: TRBD2
cdr3_aa: CATSDKGGRANEQFF
cdr3_nt: TGTGCCACCAGCGATAAGGGCGGGAGGGCCAATGAGCAGTTCTTC

j_call: TRBJ2-1
clone_size: few
v_call: TRBV6-5
d_call: TRBD1
cdr3_aa: CASSYDGRDRNEQFF
cdr3_nt: TGTGCCAGCAGTTACGACGGACGGGACAGAAATGAGCAGTTCTTC

j_call: TRBJ2-6
clone_size: .
v_call: TRBV11-3
d_call: .
cdr3_aa: CASSSSGRSGANVLTF
cdr3_nt: TGTGCCAGCAGCTCCTCTGGGCGCTCTGGGGCCAACGTCCTGACTTTC

j_call: TRBJ1-3
clone_size: .
v_call: TRBV7-2
d_call: .
cdr3_aa: CASSSRGIRGNTIYF
cdr3_nt: TGTGCCAGCAGCTCTCGAGGAATTAGGGGAAACACCATATATTTT

j_call: TRBJ2-2
clone_size: .
v_call: TRBV27
d_call: .
cdr3_aa: CASSFQVTNTGELFF
cdr3_nt: TGTGCCAGCAGTTTTCAAGTTACGAACACCGGGGAGCTGTTTTTT

j_call: TRBJ2-5
clone_size: once
v_call: TRBV7-2
d_call: .
cdr3_aa: CASSSRLDVETQYF
cdr3_nt: TGTGCCAGCAGCTCCCGCCTGGACGTGGAGACCCAGTACTTC

j_call: TRBJ2-1
clone_size: .
v_call: TRBV5-1
d_call: .
cdr3_aa: CASSYSSETYNEQFF
cdr3_nt: TGCGCCAGCAGCTATTCTAGTGAAACCTACAATGAGCAGTTCTTC

j_call: TRBJ2-1
clone_size: .
v_call: TRBV7-2
d_call: TRBD2
cdr3_aa: CASSSRTSGGVVEQFF
cdr3_nt: TGTGCCAGCAGCTCCCGGACTAGCGGGGGGGTTGTTGAGCAGTTCTTC

j_call: TRBJ2-1
clone_size: once
v_call: TRBV6-5
d_call: .
cdr3_aa: CASSSRRFGEQFF
cdr3_nt: TGTGCCAGCAGTTCTAGAAGGTTTGGGGAGCAGTTCTTC

j_call: TRBJ1-1
clone_size: .
v_call: TRBV5-1
d_call: TRBD1
cdr3_aa: CASTPGDSRNTEAFF
cdr3_nt: TGCGCCAGCACCCCGGGGGACAGCCGGAACACTGAAGCTTTCTTT

j_call: TRBJ1-5
clone_size: .
v_call: TRBV7-8
d_call: TRBD1
cdr3_aa: CASSPGTGSGQPQHF
cdr3_nt: TGTGCCAGCAGCCCGGGGACAGGGTCGGGTCAGCCCCAGCATTTT

j_call: TRBJ2-4
clone_size: .
v_call: TRBV7-2
d_call: .
cdr3_aa: CASSPETGPAKNIQYF
cdr3_nt: TGTGCCAGCAGCCCCGAGACAGGACCCGCCAAAAACATTCAGTACTTC

j_call: TRBJ2-1
clone_size: .
v_call: TRBV7-3
d_call: .
cdr3_aa: CASSSFPGSSFNEQFF
cdr3_nt: TGTGCCAGCAGCTCCTTCCCAGGGAGCTCCTTCAATGAGCAGTTCTTC

j_call: TRBJ1-6
clone_size: .
v_call: TRBV5-4
d_call: .
cdr3_aa: CASSFSEDSPLHF
cdr3_nt: TGTGCCAGCAGCTTTTCGGAGGATTCACCCCTCCACTTT

j_call: TRBJ1-5
clone_size: .
v_call: TRBV6-5
d_call: .
cdr3_aa: CASRDNFSNQPQHF
cdr3_nt: TGTGCCAGCCGGGACAACTTTAGCAATCAGCCCCAGCATTTT

j_call: TRBJ2-4
clone_size: few
v_call: TRBV9
d_call: TRBD2
cdr3_aa: CASSETQSGGPKNIQYF
cdr3_nt: TGTGCCAGCAGCGAGACCCAGAGCGGGGGGCCCAAAAACATTCAGTACTTC

j_call: TRBJ1-2
clone_size: few
v_call: TRBV12-5
d_call: .
cdr3_aa: CASGVTWGAGYTF
cdr3_nt: TGTGCTAGTGGTGTGACCTGGGGAGCAGGCTACACCTTC

j_call: TRBJ1-1
clone_size: .
v_call: TRBV20-1
d_call: .
cdr3_aa: CSASRGRMMGHTEAFF
cdr3_nt: TGCAGTGCTAGTCGGGGCCGGATGATGGGACACACTGAAGCTTTCTTT

j_call: TRBJ2-2
clone_size: .
v_call: TRBV11-2
d_call: TRBD2
cdr3_aa: CASSLRAGGIGELFF
cdr3_nt: TGTGCCAGCAGCTTAAGAGCGGGAGGGATCGGGGAGCTGTTTTTT

j_call: TRBJ1-3
clone_size: .
v_call: TRBV4-1
d_call: .
cdr3_aa: CASSQVSGLAGNTIYF
cdr3_nt: TGCGCCAGCAGCCAAGTGTCAGGGCTGGCGGGAAACACCATATATTTT

j_call: TRBJ1-1
clone_size: medium-sized
v_call: TRBV6-5
d_call: .
cdr3_aa: CASSYRSNTEAFF
cdr3_nt: TGTGCCAGCAGTTACAGGTCGAACACTGAAGCTTTCTTT

j_call: TRBJ2-3
clone_size: .
v_call: TRBV5-4
d_call: TRBD2
cdr3_aa: CASSFLLAGGVTDTQYF
cdr3_nt: TGTGCCAGCAGCTTTCTGCTAGCGGGAGGGGTGACAGATACGCAGTATTTT

j_call: TRBJ2-4
clone_size: once
v_call: TRBV7-2
d_call: .
cdr3_aa: CASSLALGSKKNIQYF
cdr3_nt: TGTGCCAGCAGCTTAGCTCTCGGGTCCAAGAAAAACATTCAGTACTTC

j_call: TRBJ1-1
clone_size: .
v_call: TRBV21-1
d_call: .
cdr3_aa: CASSKTEGAVTEAFF
cdr3_nt: TGTGCCAGCAGCAAGACGGAGGGGGCTGTTACTGAAGCTTTCTTT

j_call: TRBJ2-7
clone_size: .
v_call: TRBV27
d_call: .
cdr3_aa: CASSLTVLSHEQYF
cdr3_nt: TGTGCCAGCAGCCTGACCGTTCTCAGCCACGAGCAGTACTTC

j_call: TRBJ2-7
clone_size: .
v_call: TRBV27
d_call: .
cdr3_aa: CASSFLFASSYEQYF
cdr3_nt: TGTGCCAGCAGTTTTTTGTTTGCCAGCTCCTACGAGCAGTACTTC

j_call: TRBJ2-3
clone_size: few
v_call: TRBV5-8
d_call: TRBD2
cdr3_aa: CASSLGVAGSTDTQYF
cdr3_nt: TGTGCCAGCAGCTTGGGGGTAGCGGGATCCACAGATACGCAGTATTTT

j_call: TRBJ2-2
clone_size: .
v_call: TRBV18
d_call: TRBD1
cdr3_aa: CASSTGQGTTGELFF
cdr3_nt: TGTGCCAGCTCCACTGGACAGGGGACGACCGGGGAGCTGTTTTTT

j_call: TRBJ2-1
clone_size: few
v_call: TRBV9
d_call: TRBD2
cdr3_aa: CASDLAGGYNEQFF
cdr3_nt: TGTGCCAGCGACTTAGCGGGAGGCTACAATGAGCAGTTCTTC

j_call: TRBJ1-1
clone_size: few
v_call: TRBV19
d_call: TRBD1
cdr3_aa: CASSIGAGQGTVNTEAFF
cdr3_nt: TGTGCCAGTAGTATTGGGGCGGGACAGGGGACCGTCAACACTGAAGCTTTCTTT

j_call: TRBJ2-7
clone_size: .
v_call: TRBV7-2
d_call: .
cdr3_aa: CASSYAYEQYF
cdr3_nt: TGTGCCAGCAGCTACGCCTACGAGCAGTACTTC